Below are 16 T cell receptor beta chains sequenced from a single sample in a study of radiation and T cells in renal cell carcinoma. Treatment: treatment-naive control, cytoreductive nephrectomy. Produced via immunoSEQ multiplex PCR; TCRdb's table is partial and in-frame only. The data hold around 23,000 clones, with under 65% observed a single time. The source was tumor tissue, collected from a patient whose treatment was nephrectomy without radiotherapy. The receptors here all came from a human donor with renal cell carcinoma.

J is TRBJ1-3 and V is TRBV5-1, with D uncertain. The CDR3 sequence is 11 residues long. Trimming stripped 4 bases from V and 7 bases from J, with 6 bases between. Germline V gene data show CDR1 as SGHRS and CDR2 as YFSETQ. This CDR3 is CASSNSNTIYF. CDR3 bases: TGCGCCAGCAGCAACTCGAACACCATATATTTT.

The rearrangement uses TRBV29-1 and TRBJ1-5, with D hard to call. V was cut by 0 bases and J by 3 bases, with 6 bases left in between. The CDR3 covers 13 residues. Germline CDR1 SQVTM, CDR2 ANQGSEA. In DNA, the CDR3 is TGCAGCGTTGAAGAAGGCAACAATCAGCCCCAGCATTTT. This codes for CSVEEGNNQPQHF.

This clone has just a few counts. The chain joins TRBV7-2 to TRBJ2-2; TRBD2 matches 9 bases. Germline trimming cut 7 bases from V and 7 bases from J; bases unmatched to any gene: 10. The CDR3 totals 15 residues. The germline CDR1 and CDR2 sequences are SGHTA and FQGNSA. The CDR3 protein is CASTMTSGPGGELFF. CDR3 bases: TGTGCCAGCACCATGACTAGCGGCCCCGGCGGGGAGCTGTTTTTT.

The chain combines TRBV5-4 with TRBJ2-2, with unresolved D. The CDR3 has 13 amino acids. Per the germline V gene, CDR1 is SGHNT and CDR2 is YYREEE (reference sequence). The germline V and J ends were trimmed by 4 bases and 7 bases, with 11 bases remaining between them. The CDR3 sequence is CASSPPERGELFF. In DNA, the CDR3 is TGTGCCAGCAGCCCCCCCGAGCGCGGGGAGCTGTTTTTT.

The rearrangement uses TRBV9 and TRBJ2-3, with D unresolved. Germline V gives CDR1 SGDLS, CDR2 YYNGEE. V was clipped by 3 bases and J by 1 base, with 15 bases between them. This CDR3 comprises 16 residues. As DNA, the CDR3 is TGTGCCAGCAGCGGAAGCTTGCAGACTCGCACAGATACGCAGTATTTT. It yields the protein CASSGSLQTRTDTQYF.

The chain uses TRBV11-2 and TRBJ2-2, with TRBD1 identical over 8 bases. The CDR3 is 15 residues long. Per germline, CDR1 SGHAT and CDR2 FQNNGV. V lost 2 bases, J lost 7 bases, and 6 bases stayed unmatched. CDR3 amino acids: CASSLKTGEVGELFF. CDR3 nucleotides: TGTGCCAGCAGCTTAAAGACAGGGGAAGTCGGGGAGCTGTTTTTT.

The chain is built from TRBV13 and TRBJ2-1, with no clear D. V was shortened by 2 bases and J by 3 bases, with 8 bases between the two germline ends. Germline V CDR1 and CDR2: PRHDT, FYEKMQ (reference sequence). This CDR3 comprises 14 residues. DNA of the CDR3: TGTGCCAGCAGCTTATCCCAGATCTACAATGAGCAGTTCTTC. Its translation: CASSLSQIYNEQFF.

This chain connects TRBV6-5 to TRBJ1-6; 7 bases are shared with TRBD1. The junction had 2 bases not matched to a gene; V was cut back by 2 bases and J by 4 bases. Germline values: CDR1 MNHEY, CDR2 SVGAGI. The CDR3 is made up of 15 amino acids. The DNA of the CDR3 is TGTGCCAGCAGTTACACGGGACAGTATAATTCACCCCTCCACTTT. Translation gives CASSYTGQYNSPLHF.

The rearrangement uses TRBV29-1 and TRBJ1-1; 8 nucleotides match TRBD1. The CDR3 consists of 12 residues. Germline V gives CDR1 SQVTM, CDR2 ANQGSEA. The V gene end was trimmed by 6 bases and the J gene end by 4 bases; junction bases not matched to a gene: 4. The CDR3 loop is CSVGGQATEAFF. The CDR3, as DNA: TGCAGCGTGGGGGGACAGGCCACTGAAGCTTTCTTT.

This chain links TRBV9 with TRBJ2-1, with 8 bases that match TRBD2. Germline loops: CDR1 SGDLS, CDR2 YYNGEE. The CDR3 is 16 residues long. V dropped 4 bases and J dropped 5; count of bases not matched to a gene: 11. CDR3 sequence: CASSPGASGGHNEQFF. CDR3 nucleotide sequence: TGTGCCAGCAGCCCGGGTGCGAGCGGGGGCCACAATGAGCAGTTCTTC.

This clone was seen once. The chain couples TRBV27 to TRBJ2-3, with a tentative D call TRBD2 (5 bases). CDR3 size: 15 residues. V was clipped by 5 bases and J by 3 bases, with 15 bases between them. Germline V gene sequence: CDR1 MNHEY, CDR2 SMNVEV (reference sequence). Here the CDR3 reads CASSPPGRRTDTQYF. CDR3 bases: TGTGCCAGCAGTCCCCCGGGGAGACGGACAGATACGCAGTATTTT.

This clone is a singleton in its sample. The CDR3 nucleotides are TGTGCCAGCAGTTTAATCTACGGGGGGCCTGGGGCCAACGTCCTGACTTTC. Translating gives CASSLIYGGPGANVLTF. The J gene is TRBJ2-6, the V gene TRBV27, with D perhaps TRBD2 (7 bases). With 2 bases removed from V and 2 bases from J, the gap between germline ends came to 13 bases. The CDR3 loop spans 17 amino acids. Germline V lookup: CDR1 MNHEY, CDR2 SMNVEV (reference sequence).

This clone occurred a few times. The gene calls are TRBV6-1 and TRBJ1-6; D unresolved. Germline CDR1 and CDR2: MNHNS and SASEGT. The CDR3 is 14 residues long. V lost 11 bases, J lost 1 base, and 12 bases lay in between. CDR3 nucleotides: TGTGCCGGACGAGGGTGGTCCTATAATTCACCCCTCCACTTT. Amino acids: CAGRGWSYNSPLHF.

This clone was observed a few times. The chain employs TRBV4-3 and TRBJ2-3; TRBD2 is a possible D gene (5 bases). This CDR3 contains 17 residues. Germline V gives CDR1 LGHNA, CDR2 YSLEER. With 1 base removed from V and 0 bases from J, the gap between germline ends came to 14 bases. The CDR3 bases are TGCGCCAGCAGCCAAGGAGTGACGGGGTCTAGCACAGATACGCAGTATTTT. It specifies CASSQGVTGSSTDTQYF.

This chain joins TRBV6-5 and TRBJ1-4; 9 nucleotides line up with TRBD1. With V trimmed by 5 bases and J by 8 bases, 6 bases remained unmatched. Germline CDR1 and CDR2: MNHEY and SVGAGI. This CDR3 is 14 amino acids long. The chain's CDR3 is CASSLTGGVEKLFF. The CDR3 DNA reads TGTGCCAGCAGTCTGACAGGGGGTGTAGAAAAACTGTTTTTT.

This chain connects TRBV13 to TRBJ2-5, with D perhaps matching TRBD1 (5 bases). The CDR3 runs to 13 residues. CDR1 is PRHDT and CDR2 is FYEKMQ in the germline V gene (reference sequence). V was cut by 5 bases and J by 5 bases, with 12 bases left in between. The CDR3 protein is CASSQGLGETQYF. The CDR3 DNA reads as TGTGCCAGCAGCCAGGGTCTTGGTGAGACCCAGTACTTC.